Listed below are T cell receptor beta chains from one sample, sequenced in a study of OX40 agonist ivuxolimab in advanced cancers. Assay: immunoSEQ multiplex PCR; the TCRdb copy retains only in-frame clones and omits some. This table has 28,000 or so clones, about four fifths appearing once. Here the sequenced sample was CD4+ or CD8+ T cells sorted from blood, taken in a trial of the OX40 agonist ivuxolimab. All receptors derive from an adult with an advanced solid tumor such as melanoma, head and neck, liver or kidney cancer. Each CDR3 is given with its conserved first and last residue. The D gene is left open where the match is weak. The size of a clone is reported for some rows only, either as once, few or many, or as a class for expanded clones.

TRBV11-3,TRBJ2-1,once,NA,TGTGCCAGCAGCTTAAGGGAGAGCTCCTACAATGAGCAGTTCTTC,CASSLRESSYNEQFF
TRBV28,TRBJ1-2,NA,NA,TGTGCCAGCAGTTTATATCCTACAGGTGGCTACACCTTC,CASSLYPTGGYTF
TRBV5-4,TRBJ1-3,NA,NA,TGTGCCAGCAGCTCCGATGAGGGCTCTGGAAACACCATATATTTT,CASSSDEGSGNTIYF
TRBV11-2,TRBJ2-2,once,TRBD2,TGTGCCAGCAGCTTCCGACTAGCGGGAAAGATCACCGGGGAGCTGTTTTTT,CASSFRLAGKITGELFF
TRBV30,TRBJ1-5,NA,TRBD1,TGTGCCGGAACCACGACAGGGACCAATCAGCCCCAGCATTTT,CAGTTTGTNQPQHF
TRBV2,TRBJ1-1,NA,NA,TGTGCCAGCAGTGAGGATCAGAACAGGGTTGACACTGAAGCTTTCTTT,CASSEDQNRVDTEAFF
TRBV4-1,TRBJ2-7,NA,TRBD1,TGTGCCAGCAGCCCAATGGGACAGGGGGTCTACGAGCAGTACTTC,CASSPMGQGVYEQYF
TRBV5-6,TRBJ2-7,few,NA,TGTGCCAGCAGCTTAGGCGGGGATGGGTACGAGCAGTACTTC,CASSLGGDGYEQYF
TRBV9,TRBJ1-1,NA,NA,TGTGCCAGCAGCGGACCAGGGAAAAACACTGAAGCTTTCTTT,CASSGPGKNTEAFF
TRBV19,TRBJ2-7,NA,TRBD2,TGTGCCAGTAGTATAGCACTAGCGGGATCTGGGGAGCAGTACTTC,CASSIALAGSGEQYF
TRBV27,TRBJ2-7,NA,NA,TGTGCCAGCAGTCCAGGCTACGAGCAGTACTTC,CASSPGYEQYF
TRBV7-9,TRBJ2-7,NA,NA,TGTGCCAGCAGCGGCGTTAGCGGACCCTACGAGCAGTACTTC,CASSGVSGPYEQYF
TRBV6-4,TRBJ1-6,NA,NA,TGTGCCAGCAGTTACAGTGGCCGAACCGGTGGGTCACCCCTCCACTTT,CASSYSGRTGGSPLHF
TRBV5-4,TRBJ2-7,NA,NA,TGCGCCAGCAGCCCAGACGTAGCATGGGCATGGTACGAGCAGTACTTC,CASSPDVAWAWYEQYF
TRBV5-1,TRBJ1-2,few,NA,TGCGCCAGCAGCTTGGGGGTGGTTTCGGCCTATGGCTACACCTTC,CASSLGVVSAYGYTF
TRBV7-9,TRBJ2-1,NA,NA,TGTGCCAGCAGCCGCTATCGGGGGAGCTCCTACAATGAGCAGTTCTTC,CASSRYRGSSYNEQFF
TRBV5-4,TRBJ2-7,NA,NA,TGTGCCAGCAGTCCGACCGCACACAACTCCTACGAGCAGTACTTC,CASSPTAHNSYEQYF
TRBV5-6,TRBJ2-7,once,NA,TGTGCCAGCACCCCGTTCCGGGGAATCTACGAGCAGTACTTC,CASTPFRGIYEQYF
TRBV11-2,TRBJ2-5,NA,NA,TGTGCCAGCACCCTGAGGGCACTCTTTGGCCAAGAGACCCAGTACTTC,CASTLRALFGQETQYF
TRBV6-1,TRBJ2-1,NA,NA,TGTGCCAGCACCGACCGCGGGGCTTACAATGAGCAGTTCTTC,CASTDRGAYNEQFF
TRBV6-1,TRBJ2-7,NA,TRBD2,TGTGCCAGCAGTGAACCTTGGCTAGCGGGGGGTAACGAGCAGTACTTC,CASSEPWLAGGNEQYF
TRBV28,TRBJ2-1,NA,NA,TGTGCCAGCAGTCTTACGGGTGAGCAGTTCTTC,CASSLTGEQFF
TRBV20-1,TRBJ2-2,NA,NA,TGCAGTGCCGGATCCGGGGAGCTGTTTTTT,CSAGSGELFF
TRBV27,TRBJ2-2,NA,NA,TGTGCCAGCAGTTTTCCCGCCGGGGAGCTGTTTTTT,CASSFPAGELFF
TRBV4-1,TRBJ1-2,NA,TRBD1,TGCGCCAGCAGCCAGAAGACAGGGGCGGAGGGCTACACCTTC,CASSQKTGAEGYTF
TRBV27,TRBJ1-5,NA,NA,TGTGCCAGCAGTACCGACTGGAATAGCAATCAGCCCCAGCATTTT,CASSTDWNSNQPQHF
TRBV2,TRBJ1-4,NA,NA,TGTGCCACCTCTGGGGGGGCCGCTGGTGAAAAACTGTTTTTT,CATSGGAAGEKLFF
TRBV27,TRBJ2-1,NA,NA,TGTGCCAGCAGTTCGGCAGGGCTTGGTTGGGATGAGCAGTTCTTC,CASSSAGLGWDEQFF
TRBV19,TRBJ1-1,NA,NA,TGTGCCAGTAGTATATCGACAGTCACTGAAGCTTTCTTT,CASSISTVTEAFF
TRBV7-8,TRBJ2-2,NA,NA,TGTGCCAGCAGCTTTTCGGCAGGGAACACCGGGGAGCTGTTTTTT,CASSFSAGNTGELFF
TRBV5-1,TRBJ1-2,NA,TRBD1,TGCGCCAGCAGCTTCACAGGGGGAGATGGCTACACCTTC,CASSFTGGDGYTF
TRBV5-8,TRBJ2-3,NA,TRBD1,TGTGCCAGCAGCGCCACCGGGACAGGGGGTTACACAGATACGCAGTATTTT,CASSATGTGGYTDTQYF